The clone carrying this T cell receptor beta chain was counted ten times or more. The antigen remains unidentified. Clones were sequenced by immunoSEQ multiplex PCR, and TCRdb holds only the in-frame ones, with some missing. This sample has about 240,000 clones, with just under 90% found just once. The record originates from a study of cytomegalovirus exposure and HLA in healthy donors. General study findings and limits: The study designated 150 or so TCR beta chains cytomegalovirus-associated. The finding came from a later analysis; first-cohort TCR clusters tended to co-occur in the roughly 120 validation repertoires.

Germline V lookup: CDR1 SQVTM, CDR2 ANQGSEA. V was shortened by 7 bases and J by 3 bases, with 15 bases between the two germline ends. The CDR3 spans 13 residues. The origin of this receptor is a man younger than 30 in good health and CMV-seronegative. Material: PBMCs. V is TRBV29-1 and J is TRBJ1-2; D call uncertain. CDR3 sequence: CSAARGVDYGYTF. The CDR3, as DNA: TGCAGCGCTGCCCGGGGAGTGGACTATGGCTACACCTTC. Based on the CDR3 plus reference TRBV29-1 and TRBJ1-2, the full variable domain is SAVISQKPSRDICQRGTSLTIQCQVDSQVTMMFWYRQQPGQSLTLIATANQGSEATYESGFVIDKFPISRPNLTFSTLTVSNMSPEDSSIYLCSAARGVDYGYTFGSGTRLTVV.